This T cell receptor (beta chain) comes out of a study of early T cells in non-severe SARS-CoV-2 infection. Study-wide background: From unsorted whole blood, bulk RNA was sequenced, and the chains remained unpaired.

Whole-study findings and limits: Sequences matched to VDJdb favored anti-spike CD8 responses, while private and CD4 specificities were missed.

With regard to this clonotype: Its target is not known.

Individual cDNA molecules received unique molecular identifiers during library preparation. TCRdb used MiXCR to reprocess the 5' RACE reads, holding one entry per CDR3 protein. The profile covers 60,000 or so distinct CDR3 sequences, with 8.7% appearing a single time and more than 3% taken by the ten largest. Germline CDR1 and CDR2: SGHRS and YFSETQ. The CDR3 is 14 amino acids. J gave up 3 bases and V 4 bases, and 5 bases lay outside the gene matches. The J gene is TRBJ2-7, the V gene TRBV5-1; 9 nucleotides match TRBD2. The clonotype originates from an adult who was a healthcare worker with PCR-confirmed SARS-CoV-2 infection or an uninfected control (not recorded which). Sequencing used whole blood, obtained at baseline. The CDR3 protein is CASSGLAPDYEQYF. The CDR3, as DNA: TGCGCCAGCAGCGGACTAGCGCCGGACTACGAGCAGTACTTC.